These 24 T cell receptor beta chains were sequenced from one sample in a study of spatial heterogeneity in lung cancer. TCRdb reprocessed the 5' RACE reads via MiXCR and lists one record per CDR3 protein. The sample has under 40,000 distinct CDR3 sequences, under 7% seen once. Specified time point: sample taken at primary tumor resection. No cell sorting; template was whole RNA from tumor, lung tissue or PBMC. Source: PBMCs, taken at surgery. The receptors derive from a male donor with early-stage non-small cell lung cancer.

This clonotype was counted between two and nine times. The rearrangement joins TRBV6-6 to TRBJ1-4; D remains ambiguous. The ends were cut back, 6 bases at V and 5 bases at J, with 16 bases in the middle. This CDR3 is built from 15 residues. Germline V gene sequence: CDR1 MNHNY, CDR2 SVGAGI (reference sequence). In DNA form, the CDR3 reads TGTGCCAGCAGCTCCAGTCAACATGGAAATGAAAAACTGTTTTTT. Its protein product is CASSSSQHGNEKLFF.

This clonotype was detected only a few times. This chain links TRBV12-3 or TRBV12-4 with TRBJ1-5; TRBD1 is a possible D gene (6 bases). This CDR3 region has 19 residues. V was clipped by 6 bases and J by 1 base, with 25 bases between them. This CDR3 reads CASRISGASVGGSNQPQHF. For the CDR3, the DNA is TGTGCCAGCAGGATTTCAGGGGCCTCCGTGGGGGGAAGCAATCAGCCCCAGCATTTT.

In this sample, this clonotype turned up many times. This chain connects TRBV7-9 to TRBJ1-4; D gene unclear. V lost 3 bases and J lost 8, with 13 bases in between. Germline V gives CDR1 SEHNR, CDR2 FQNEAQ (reference sequence). The CDR3 loop spans 14 amino acids. DNA for the CDR3: TGTGCCAGCAGCTTGACGGGTCTCCGGGAAAAACTGTTTTTT. Translated, it gives CASSLTGLREKLFF.

The chain combines TRBV28 with TRBJ2-4; D assignment may be TRBD1 or TRBD2 (5 bases each). The CDR3 sequence is 15 residues long. CDR1 and CDR2 from the germline V gene are MDHEN and SYDVKM. The ends were cut back, 4 bases at V and 0 bases at J, with 10 bases in the middle. This CDR3 reads CASSWGPEAKNIQYF. CDR3 bases: TGTGCCAGCAGTTGGGGACCCGAAGCCAAAAACATTCAGTACTTC. Full variable domain (outside the CDR3, taken from reference TRBV28 and TRBJ2-4): DVKVTQSSRYLVKRTGEKVFLECVQDMDHENMFWYRQDPGLGLRLIYFSYDVKMKEKGDIPEGYSVSREKKERFSLILESASTNQTSMYLCASSWGPEAKNIQYFGAGTRLSVL.

This clonotype was recorded many times. V and J are TRBV10-3 and TRBJ2-4; 9 bases line up with TRBD2. Germline assignment: CDR1 ENHRY and CDR2 SYGVKD. Losses at the gene ends were 11 bases for V and 7 bases for J; bases not matched to a gene: 9. The CDR3 loop spans 13 amino acids. Here the CDR3 reads CAPVSAGGNIQYF. The CDR3 coding sequence is TGTGCCCCAGTGTCCGCGGGGGGGAACATTCAGTACTTC.

This clonotype was picked up many times. One end of the junction fails to match germline, which may point to a read error. This chain joins TRBV3-1 and TRBJ1-3; 8 bases map to TRBD1. The CDR3 spans 15 residues. CDR1 and CDR2 (germline): LGHDT, YNNKEL (reference sequence). The CDR3 region has the DNA TGCGCCAGCAGATCCACAGGGGGCTCTGGAAACACCATATATTTT. This codes for CASRSTGGSGNTIYF.

The sample holds many counts of this clonotype. The chain combines TRBV24-1 with TRBJ2-3, with TRBD2 as a possible D gene (5 bases). V dropped 0 bases and J dropped 4 bases, with 13 bases sitting between them. CDR3 length: 16 residues. From germline, CDR1 is KGHDR and CDR2 SFDVKD. The CDR3 sequence is CATSDLQAGVSDTQYF. The CDR3 coding sequence is TGTGCCACCAGTGATTTGCAGGCCGGGGTGTCAGATACGCAGTATTTT.

The V gene is TRBV7-3, the J gene TRBJ2-1; TRBD1 aligns across 7 bases. Per germline, CDR1 SGHTA and CDR2 FQGTGA. The CDR3 extends over 14 amino acids. V dropped 5 bases and J dropped 7; count of bases not matched to a gene: 8. CDR3 protein: CASSPRQGLNEQFF. The DNA of the CDR3 is TGTGCCAGCAGCCCTCGACAGGGCCTGAATGAGCAGTTCTTC.

This sequence joins TRBV7-2 and TRBJ1-2, with D unclear. Germline V lookup: CDR1 SGHTA, CDR2 FQGNSA. The CDR3 spans 13 residues. V lost 1 base and J 8 bases, leaving 11 bases between the germline ends. CDR3 sequence (DNA): TGTGCCAGCAGCTTAGAACGACCTCGAGGCTACACCTTC. Encoded protein: CASSLERPRGYTF.

This clonotype has at least ten counts. V usage is TRBV10-3 and J usage is TRBJ2-1, with TRBD1 identical over 9 bases. The CDR3 totals 16 residues. Germline CDR1 ENHRY, CDR2 SYGVKD. V trimming: 6 bases; J trimming: 6 bases; junction bases outside the gene matches: 12. The CDR3 loop reads CAIRPPGTGLFNEQFF. CDR3 DNA: TGTGCCATCAGGCCACCTGGGACAGGGTTGTTCAATGAGCAGTTCTTC.

At least ten counts were recorded for this clonotype. The chain combines TRBV28 with TRBJ1-4; possible D gene TRBD1, 5 bases. CDR1 MDHEN and CDR2 SYDVKM come from the germline V gene. This CDR3 has 14 residues. V shed 5 bases and J shed 5 bases, with 12 bases lying between them. In DNA form, the CDR3 reads TGTGCCAGCAGTCATGGGGGGTGGAATGAAAAACTGTTTTTT. Residues: CASSHGGWNEKLFF.

This clonotype was seen repeatedly, ten times or more. The chain carries TRBV12-3 or TRBV12-4 and TRBJ2-7, with TRBD2 matching 9 bases. This CDR3 spans 16 amino acids. The V and J ends lost 1 base and 3 bases, in that order; junction bases with no gene match: 7. CDR3 sequence: CASSLGSRAGGYEQYF. The CDR3, as DNA: TGTGCCAGCAGTTTAGGCTCGCGAGCGGGGGGCTACGAGCAGTACTTC.

This clonotype has a count of ten or more. V and J are TRBV28 and TRBJ1-6, with unresolved D. With 3 bases removed from V and 5 bases from J, the gap between germline ends came to 8 bases. The CDR3 has 14 residues. Germline CDR1 reads MDHEN; CDR2 reads SYDVKM. As DNA, the CDR3 is TGTGCCAGCAGTTTCCGGAGCAATAATTCACCCCTCCACTTT. Its protein product is CASSFRSNNSPLHF. Full variable domain (missing parts from reference TRBV28 and TRBJ1-6): DVKVTQSSRYLVKRTGEKVFLECVQDMDHENMFWYRQDPGLGLRLIYFSYDVKMKEKGDIPEGYSVSREKKERFSLILESASTNQTSMYLCASSFRSNNSPLHFGNGTRLTVT.

Ten or more counts support this clonotype. The rearrangement uses TRBV4-3 and TRBJ2-5, with 7 bases matching TRBD2. Per the germline V gene, CDR1 is LGHNA and CDR2 is YSLEER. The CDR3 length is 16 residues. The V and J ends lost 1 base and 2 bases, in that order; junction bases with no gene match: 7. The CDR3 DNA reads as TGCGCCAGCAGCCAAGGGACTAGTCGCCCACAAGAGACCCAGTACTTC. This sequence encodes CASSQGTSRPQETQYF.

This clonotype was recorded at least ten times. The chain combines TRBV4-3 with TRBJ2-3; D unclear. V was pared by 0 bases and J by 1 base, with 8 bases between. This CDR3 region has 15 residues. CDR1 is LGHNA and CDR2 is YSLEER in the germline V gene. CDR3 region: CASSQDRRRTDTQYF. DNA of the CDR3: TGCGCCAGCAGCCAAGATCGACGGCGCACAGATACGCAGTATTTT.

J is TRBJ2-7 and V is TRBV30; D is unclear. CDR3 size: 12 residues. V dropped 0 bases and J dropped 5 bases, with 8 bases sitting between them. The germline gives CDR1 GTSNPN, CDR2 SVGIG (reference sequence). The CDR3, as DNA: TGTGCCTGGAGTGTCTTCAGGAACGAGCAGTACTTC. This sequence encodes CAWSVFRNEQYF. The complete variable domain, with remaining parts taken from reference TRBV30 and TRBJ2-7, reads SQTIHQWPATLVQPVGSPLSLECTVEGTSNPNLYWYRQAAGRGLQLLFYSVGIGQISSEVPQNLSASRPQDRQFILSSKKLLLSDSGFYLCAWSVFRNEQYFGPGTRLTVT.

This clonotype was observed once. A much larger clone differs by one base, so this may be a read error. The chain couples TRBV6-2 or TRBV6-3 to TRBJ2-4, with 13 bases lining up with TRBD2. The CDR3 is 17 amino acids. Germline V gene data show CDR1 as MNHEY and CDR2 as SVGEGT. CDR3 nucleotide sequence: TGTGCCAGCAGTTTCTCGACTAGCGGGGGGAACGAAAACATTCAGTGCTTC. Translation gives CASSFSTSGGNENIQCF.

Ten or more counts support this clonotype. V is TRBV28 and J is TRBJ2-7; D remains unclear. Per the germline V gene, CDR1 is MDHEN and CDR2 is SYDVKM. The ends were cut back, 4 bases at V and 0 bases at J, with 16 bases in the middle. The CDR3 has 16 residues. CDR3 amino acids: CASSSFDTRASYEQYF. The CDR3 DNA is TGTGCCAGCAGTTCTTTTGACACCCGGGCCTCCTACGAGCAGTACTTC. The entire variable domain, with the rest obtained from reference TRBV28 and TRBJ2-7, is as follows: DVKVTQSSRYLVKRTGEKVFLECVQDMDHENMFWYRQDPGLGLRLIYFSYDVKMKEKGDIPEGYSVSREKKERFSLILESASTNQTSMYLCASSSFDTRASYEQYFGPGTRLTVT.

This clonotype was counted at least ten times. The chain employs TRBV6-1 and TRBJ1-2; D gene uncertain. Germline CDR1 MNHNS, CDR2 SASEGT. The CDR3 sequence is 14 residues long. V was cut by 0 bases and J by 5 bases, with 10 bases left in between. The CDR3 loop is CASSEAHYAYGYTF. The DNA for the CDR3 is TGTGCCAGCAGTGAAGCGCACTACGCATATGGCTACACCTTC.

This clonotype was seen ten or more times. The V and J genes are TRBV10-3 and TRBJ2-5; D is ambiguous. This CDR3 has 14 amino acids. V lost 3 bases to trimming and J lost 2 bases, with 10 bases between them. Germline lookup yields CDR1 ENHRY and CDR2 SYGVKD. The CDR3: CAISDFPIQETQYF. The DNA for the CDR3 is TGTGCCATCAGTGATTTCCCGATACAAGAGACCCAGTACTTC.

This clonotype was counted between two and nine times. The chain couples TRBV24-1 to TRBJ2-5; D might be TRBD1 or TRBD2, each matching 5 bases. The germline V gene encodes CDR1 KGHDR and CDR2 SFDVKD. This CDR3 is 14 amino acids long. The V end was cut by 5 bases, the J end by 0 bases, with 9 bases between. CDR3 in amino acids: CATSARDHQETQYF. The CDR3 coding sequence is TGTGCCACCAGTGCCCGGGACCACCAAGAGACCCAGTACTTC.

This clonotype occurred many times. The CDR3 DNA reads TGTGCCAGCAGTAGCCTAAGGGCCACTGAAGCTTTCTTT. It specifies CASSSLRATEAFF. The chain combines TRBV12-3 or TRBV12-4 with TRBJ1-1; D is uncertain. This CDR3 has 13 residues. Trimming pared 5 bases from V and 4 bases from J, leaving 11 bases between.

This clonotype has a count of ten or more. The V and J genes are TRBV3-1 and TRBJ1-5, with 7 nucleotides matching TRBD1. The CDR3 runs 15 residues. In germline, CDR1 is LGHDT, CDR2 YNNKEL (reference sequence). The trim removed 6 bases at V and 4 bases at J, leaving 9 bases unmatched. CDR3 nucleotides: TGTGCCAGCAGTCCTACTACAGGGGTGAATCAGCCCCAGCATTTT. It encodes CASSPTTGVNQPQHF.

This clonotype was counted many times. This rearrangement joins TRBV10-3 to TRBJ1-2; 7 bases map to TRBD1. This CDR3 is 12 amino acids long. V trimming: 8 bases; J trimming: 7 bases; junction bases outside the gene matches: 7. The germline V gene encodes CDR1 ENHRY and CDR2 SYGVKD. Written as DNA, the CDR3 is TGTGCCATCGCCACGACAGGGAGTGGCTACACCTTC. Translation: CAIATTGSGYTF.